Listed below are T cell receptor beta chains from one sample, sequenced in a study of T cell changes during pregnancy in multiple sclerosis. The table came from immunoSEQ multiplex PCR; TCRdb's copy has only in-frame clones and leaves some out. Among almost 35,000 clones, about nine tenths were seen once, and the ten largest hold around 10%. This sample comprised CD8+ T cells from peripheral blood mononuclear cells, obtained before pregnancy. These receptors came from a female donor with multiple sclerosis, enrolled in a pregnancy study. Both conserved end residues are part of each CDR3. A D gene is named only where the DNA matches it firmly. Size values are once, few and many counts, or a class for expanded clones, and some rows have none.

v_gene: TRBV6-6
d_gene: NA
abundance: few
j_gene: TRBJ1-2
CDR3nt: TGTGCCAGCAGTGACGACAGGACGGGCTACACCTTC
CDR3aa: CASSDDRTGYTF

v_gene: TRBV29-1
d_gene: NA
abundance: NA
j_gene: TRBJ1-2
CDR3nt: TGCAGCGTTGATATAAGAACAGGTGATGGCTACACCTTC
CDR3aa: CSVDIRTGDGYTF

v_gene: TRBV27
d_gene: NA
abundance: NA
j_gene: TRBJ1-3
CDR3nt: TGTGCCAGCAGTTTCTGGGTCAGACAGGCTTCCTTGAACACCATATATTTT
CDR3aa: CASSFWVRQASLNTIYF

v_gene: TRBV7-9
d_gene: NA
abundance: NA
j_gene: TRBJ2-2
CDR3nt: TGTGCCAGCAGCACCACCGGATCGGGATACACCGGGGAGCTGTTTTTT
CDR3aa: CASSTTGSGYTGELFF

v_gene: TRBV6-5
d_gene: TRBD1
abundance: NA
j_gene: TRBJ1-5
CDR3nt: TGTGCCAGTCATATCAGGGGGCACGTTATTGTAGCCCAGCATTTT
CDR3aa: CASHIRGHVIVAQHF

v_gene: TRBV18
d_gene: NA
abundance: NA
j_gene: TRBJ1-2
CDR3nt: TGTGCCAGCTCACCAGAACAACCCTATGGCTACACCTTC
CDR3aa: CASSPEQPYGYTF

v_gene: TRBV7-9
d_gene: NA
abundance: NA
j_gene: TRBJ2-6
CDR3nt: TGTGCCAGCAGCTCTCCCTACTCTGGGGCCAACGTCCTGACTTTC
CDR3aa: CASSSPYSGANVLTF

v_gene: TRBV6-4
d_gene: TRBD1
abundance: medium-sized
j_gene: TRBJ2-5
CDR3nt: TGTGCCAGCAGTGACGCGACCAAATTACAGGGGATGCACGAGGAGACCCAGTACTTC
CDR3aa: CASSDATKLQGMHEETQYF

v_gene: TRBV7-3
d_gene: NA
abundance: many
j_gene: TRBJ2-7
CDR3nt: TGTGCCAGCAGCTTACTTTACGAGCAGTACTTC
CDR3aa: CASSLLYEQYF

v_gene: TRBV30
d_gene: NA
abundance: once
j_gene: TRBJ2-2
CDR3nt: TGTGCCGCCAGGGGAGCGCGCACCGGGGAGCTGTTTTTT
CDR3aa: CAARGARTGELFF

v_gene: TRBV2
d_gene: TRBD2
abundance: NA
j_gene: TRBJ2-2
CDR3nt: TGTGCCAGCAGGGAGACTAGCGGGGAACGAAACACCGGGGAGCTGTTTTTT
CDR3aa: CASRETSGERNTGELFF

v_gene: TRBV6-4
d_gene: NA
abundance: NA
j_gene: TRBJ2-3
CDR3nt: TGTGCCAGCAGTGTCGACCCAGGGGCAGGAGATACGCAGTATTTT
CDR3aa: CASSVDPGAGDTQYF

v_gene: TRBV4-2
d_gene: TRBD1
abundance: NA
j_gene: TRBJ1-5
CDR3nt: TGTGCCAGCAGGCCGACAGGGGAGAATCAGCCCCAGCATTTT
CDR3aa: CASRPTGENQPQHF

v_gene: TRBV27
d_gene: TRBD1
abundance: NA
j_gene: TRBJ1-1
CDR3nt: TGTGCCAGCAGTTTGCGTCAGGGGGCAAGAAACACTGAAGCTTTCTTT
CDR3aa: CASSLRQGARNTEAFF

v_gene: TRBV19
d_gene: NA
abundance: once
j_gene: TRBJ1-1
CDR3nt: TGTGCCAGTAGAGATGGCGGTGAAGCTTTCTTT
CDR3aa: CASRDGGEAFF

v_gene: TRBV9
d_gene: TRBD1
abundance: NA
j_gene: TRBJ2-7
CDR3nt: TGTGCCAGCAGCTTAGGGGGAGTGGGACAGAGCCTTAGCGAGCAGTACTTC
CDR3aa: CASSLGGVGQSLSEQYF

v_gene: TRBV19
d_gene: TRBD2
abundance: NA
j_gene: TRBJ2-2
CDR3nt: TGTGCCAGCAGTCTAGCGGGAGGGTACACCGGGGAGCTGTTTTTT
CDR3aa: CASSLAGGYTGELFF

v_gene: TRBV27
d_gene: TRBD2
abundance: NA
j_gene: TRBJ2-1
CDR3nt: TGTGCCAGCGGGAGCGGGAGCTCCTACAATGAGCAGTTCTTC
CDR3aa: CASGSGSSYNEQFF

v_gene: TRBV9
d_gene: TRBD1
abundance: NA
j_gene: TRBJ2-7
CDR3nt: TGTGCCAGCAGCATCACAGGGGTCGACGAGCAGTACTTC
CDR3aa: CASSITGVDEQYF

v_gene: TRBV6-5
d_gene: NA
abundance: medium-sized
j_gene: TRBJ1-1
CDR3nt: TGTGCCAGCAGTGTCGGTGAGGACACTGAAGCTTTCTTT
CDR3aa: CASSVGEDTEAFF

v_gene: TRBV2
d_gene: TRBD1
abundance: once
j_gene: TRBJ1-3
CDR3nt: TGTGCCAGCAGAGGACAGGGGGCAGCTGGAAACACCATATATTTT
CDR3aa: CASRGQGAAGNTIYF

v_gene: TRBV7-9
d_gene: NA
abundance: NA
j_gene: TRBJ1-6
CDR3nt: TGTGCCAGCACCTCAAAGGGGCCAGGCAATTCACCCCTCCACTTT
CDR3aa: CASTSKGPGNSPLHF

v_gene: TRBV5-1
d_gene: NA
abundance: NA
j_gene: TRBJ1-1
CDR3nt: TGCGCCAGCAGCTTCCGAGGGACTGAAGCTTTCTTT
CDR3aa: CASSFRGTEAFF

v_gene: TRBV18
d_gene: NA
abundance: NA
j_gene: TRBJ2-2
CDR3nt: TGTGCCAGCTCACCACGAGATTACACCGGGGAGCTGTTTTTT
CDR3aa: CASSPRDYTGELFF

v_gene: TRBV19
d_gene: NA
abundance: NA
j_gene: TRBJ2-2
CDR3nt: TGTGCCAGTAGTATAGCAGGGGGGAAGTCCGGGGAGCTGTTTTTT
CDR3aa: CASSIAGGKSGELFF

v_gene: TRBV7-9
d_gene: NA
abundance: NA
j_gene: TRBJ1-1
CDR3nt: TGTGCCAGCAGTCCAGCAGGGTCCCCCAACACTGAAGCTTTCTTT
CDR3aa: CASSPAGSPNTEAFF

v_gene: TRBV4-2
d_gene: TRBD2
abundance: NA
j_gene: TRBJ2-7
CDR3nt: TGTGCCAGCAGGAACCACCTACTAGCGGGAGCCTACGAGCAGTACTTC
CDR3aa: CASRNHLLAGAYEQYF

v_gene: TRBV19
d_gene: TRBD1
abundance: NA
j_gene: TRBJ1-5
CDR3nt: TGTGCCAGTAGCGAACAGGGGGTAAGCAATCAGCCCCAGCATTTT
CDR3aa: CASSEQGVSNQPQHF

v_gene: TRBV7-4
d_gene: TRBD1
abundance: NA
j_gene: TRBJ2-2
CDR3nt: TGTGCCAGCAGCTCGCGGACAGGCAACACCGGGGAGCTGTTTTTT
CDR3aa: CASSSRTGNTGELFF

v_gene: TRBV27
d_gene: TRBD1
abundance: once
j_gene: TRBJ2-1
CDR3nt: TGTGCCAGCAGGGTAGGGGGCGCCCAGGACAATGAGCAGTTCTTC
CDR3aa: CASRVGGAQDNEQFF

v_gene: TRBV5-4
d_gene: NA
abundance: few
j_gene: TRBJ2-7
CDR3nt: TGTGCCAGCAGCTCGGAGAGCTACGAGCAGTACTTC
CDR3aa: CASSSESYEQYF

v_gene: TRBV6-1
d_gene: TRBD2
abundance: NA
j_gene: TRBJ2-7
CDR3nt: TGTGCCAGCAGTGAACGTCTAGCGGGAGTCGACTCCGAGCAGTACTTC
CDR3aa: CASSERLAGVDSEQYF

v_gene: TRBV6-1
d_gene: TRBD2
abundance: NA
j_gene: TRBJ2-2
CDR3nt: TGTGCCAGTGGACTAGCGGGAGAGACCGGGGAGCTGTTTTTT
CDR3aa: CASGLAGETGELFF

v_gene: TRBV4-3
d_gene: NA
abundance: NA
j_gene: TRBJ2-7
CDR3nt: TGCGCCAGCAGCCAAGACCCCCTAACTTTCTCCTACGAGCAGTACTTC
CDR3aa: CASSQDPLTFSYEQYF

v_gene: TRBV7-2
d_gene: NA
abundance: NA
j_gene: TRBJ1-2
CDR3nt: TGTGCCAGCAGCCTGGGGGGGTATGGCTACACCTTC
CDR3aa: CASSLGGYGYTF

v_gene: TRBV4-3
d_gene: TRBD1
abundance: NA
j_gene: TRBJ2-2
CDR3nt: TGCGCCAGCAGCCAACACGGGACAGGGGTGGGGACGGACACCGGGGAGCTGTTTTTT
CDR3aa: CASSQHGTGVGTDTGELFF

v_gene: TRBV6-5
d_gene: NA
abundance: once
j_gene: TRBJ2-5
CDR3nt: TGTGCCAGCAGTTACTGGTCCTTGGGGGGGACCCAGTACTTC
CDR3aa: CASSYWSLGGTQYF

v_gene: TRBV6-5
d_gene: NA
abundance: NA
j_gene: TRBJ2-5
CDR3nt: TGTGCCAGCAGCCCCCTATCCGGGATCCAAGAGACCCAGTACTTC
CDR3aa: CASSPLSGIQETQYF

v_gene: TRBV30
d_gene: NA
abundance: once
j_gene: TRBJ2-2
CDR3nt: TGTGCCTGGGCAGGTATTGTGAACACCGGGGAGCTGTTTTTT
CDR3aa: CAWAGIVNTGELFF

v_gene: TRBV5-5
d_gene: NA
abundance: once
j_gene: TRBJ1-5
CDR3nt: TGTGCCAGCAGCTGGGGGGAGAATAGCAATCAGCCCCAGCATTTT
CDR3aa: CASSWGENSNQPQHF

v_gene: TRBV5-4
d_gene: TRBD1
abundance: once
j_gene: TRBJ1-2
CDR3nt: TGTGCCAGCAGCCAAAGTGACAGGGAAATAAAGGGCTACACCTTC
CDR3aa: CASSQSDREIKGYTF